The 13 T cell receptor beta chains below all came from one sample that was sequenced in a study of T cell repertoires in cytomegalovirus infection. TCRdb passed the reads through MiXCR, listing each CDR3 protein once. The sample has roughly 500,000 distinct CDR3 sequences, roughly 46% seen once. No cognate antigen is known for these TCRs. Sequences were derived from cultured PBMCs, sampled from culture after CMV antigen stimulation. The receptors stem from a human donor in good health (CMV status not recorded). Some clones in this sample may be carry-over from other donors' samples.

Of note for this clonotype: One junction end disagrees with the germline gene, perhaps due to a read error. The V call is TRBV20-1, the J call TRBJ2-1; D unresolved. Germline CDR1 reads DFQATT; CDR2 reads SNEGSKA (reference sequence). CDR3 length equals 12 residues. In DNA, the CDR3 is TGCAGTGCTAGAGATCAAGGAAACTACCTTACCTTC. This translates into CSARDQGNYLTF.

The genes are TRBV2 and TRBJ2-1, with D unresolved. Germline lookup yields CDR1 SNHLY and CDR2 FYNNEI. Deletions cut 8 bases from V and 3 bases from J, with 14 bases between. The CDR3 totals 14 residues. The CDR3, as DNA: TGTGCCAGCGGTAGGGTTATAGGCTACAATGAGCAGTTCTTC. Its translation: CASGRVIGYNEQFF. The whole variable domain, remainder taken from reference TRBV2 and TRBJ2-1, is EPEVTQTPSHQVTQMGQEVILRCVPISNHLYFYWYRQILGQKVEFLVSFYNNEISEKSEIFDDQFSVERPDGSNFTLKIRSTKLEDSAMYFCASGRVIGYNEQFFGPGTRLTVL.

V and J are TRBV12-3 or TRBV12-4 and TRBJ2-3, with a weak D call TRBD2 (7 bases). This CDR3 is 12 amino acids long. DNA of the CDR3: TGTGCGGTTGGGGGGGCGACAGATACGCAGTATTTT. This sequence encodes CAVGGATDTQYF.

The gene calls are TRBV5-6 and TRBJ2-3, with 10 bases matching TRBD2. V was clipped by 1 base and J by 0 bases; unmatched bases: 5. Germline CDR1 reads SGHDT; CDR2 reads YYEEEE. The CDR3 has 17 residues. CDR3: CASSLWLAGASTDTQYF. For the CDR3, the DNA is TGTGCCAGCAGCTTGTGGCTAGCGGGGGCCAGCACAGATACGCAGTATTTT.

This clonotype was detected a few times. The rearrangement joins TRBV7-2 to TRBJ2-5; 7 bases line up with TRBD1. V lost 5 bases and J lost 2; bases outside the gene matches: 17. The CDR3 loop spans 18 amino acids. CDR1 and CDR2 from the germline V gene are SGHTA and FQGNSA. The DNA of the CDR3 is TGTGCCAGCAGCCCCAACCGATATACCGGGACAGTACAAGAGACCCAGTACTTC. It yields the protein CASSPNRYTGTVQETQYF. The variable domain in full, completed from reference TRBV7-2 and TRBJ2-5, reads GAGVSQSPSNKVTEKGKDVELRCDPISGHTALYWYRQSLGQGLEFLIYFQGNSAPDKSGLPSDRFSAERTGGSVSTLTIQRTQQEDSAVYLCASSPNRYTGTVQETQYFGPGTRLLVL.

V usage is TRBV7-2 and J usage is TRBJ1-6; TRBD1 matches at 8 bases. The J segment lost 9 bases and the V segment lost 4 bases, leaving 2 bases of the junction unmatched. From germline, CDR1 is SGHTA and CDR2 FQGNSA. The CDR3 has 13 amino acids. CDR3 DNA sequence: TGTGCCAGCAGCTACACAGGGGGTTCACCCCTCCACTTT. It codes for CASSYTGGSPLHF.

The V call is TRBV6-2 or TRBV6-3, the J call TRBJ2-5; 7 bases are shared with TRBD1. The CDR3 length is 13 residues. V lost 6 bases, J lost 7 bases, and 8 bases stayed unmatched. Germline-derived CDR1 and CDR2 are MNHEY and SVGEGT. The CDR3 reads CASRHRGEGTQYF. CDR3 bases: TGTGCCAGCAGGCACAGGGGAGAAGGGACCCAGTACTTC.

This clonotype has a count of ten or more. The CDR3 ends on some other residue instead of the conserved phenylalanine or tryptophan, so this is likely a read error. The limits of the CDR3 on the DNA are not certain, so only TCRdb's listed CDR3 is given. The genes are TRBV7-2 and TRBJ2-1; TRBD1, the table's D call, lacks a check against the DNA. The germline CDR1 and CDR2 sequences are SGHTA and FQGNSA. The CDR3 contains 13 residues when both ends are counted. The CDR3: CASSLGHGTAAVC.

This chain connects TRBV5-1 to TRBJ1-2; a weak D match, TRBD1 (5 bases). Trimming removed 2 bases from V and 4 bases from J, with 12 bases in between. Germline assignment: CDR1 SGHRS and CDR2 YFSETQ. The length of the CDR3 is 14 residues. The CDR3 coding sequence is TGCGCCAGCAGCTTCGCAGGGCACGGCTATGGCTACACCTTC. Amino acids: CASSFAGHGYGYTF.

J is TRBJ2-2 and V is TRBV30, with 9 bases lining up with TRBD2. V lost 6 bases and J lost 2; bases outside the gene matches: 10. The germline V gene has CDR1 GTSNPN and CDR2 SVGIG (reference sequence). The CDR3 runs 16 residues. The CDR3 loop reads CACSGGRASNTGELFF. CDR3 in DNA: TGTGCCTGCTCAGGCGGGAGGGCCTCCAACACCGGGGAGCTGTTTTTT.

This clonotype was recorded a few times. The chain employs TRBV12-5 and TRBJ1-2, with 9 positions matching TRBD1. The CDR3 covers 16 residues. Germline trimming cut 5 bases from V and 4 bases from J; bases unmatched to any gene: 11. Per the germline V gene, CDR1 is LGHNT and CDR2 is FRNRAP. The CDR3 spells CASGPLQRTGVYGYTF. As DNA, the CDR3 is TGTGCTAGTGGTCCCCTTCAAAGGACAGGGGTCTATGGCTACACCTTC.

The J gene is TRBJ2-2, the V gene TRBV7-2; perhaps D is TRBD1 or TRBD2 (6 bases each). Trimming removed 7 bases from V and 5 bases from J, with 14 bases in between. Germline CDR1 SGHTA, CDR2 FQGNSA. CDR3 length equals 14 residues. CDR3 DNA: TGTGCCAGCATTGGAGGGGGGCGTACCGGGGAGCTGTTTTTT. This sequence encodes CASIGGGRTGELFF.

The chain carries TRBV2 and TRBJ1-5; TRBD1 matches at 10 bases. This CDR3 comprises 15 residues. J gave up 6 bases and V 5 bases, and 7 bases lay outside the gene matches. Germline loops: CDR1 SNHLY, CDR2 FYNNEI. CDR3 sequence: CASSLDRGLGQPQHF. CDR3 DNA sequence: TGTGCCAGCAGTCTCGACAGGGGGCTCGGTCAGCCCCAGCATTTT.